The 3 T cell receptor beta chains in this list originate from one sample, sequenced in a study of blood T cell repertoires in COVID-19. Measured with immunoSEQ multiplex PCR; TCRdb has only the in-frame clones, and not every one. The data contain roughly 100,000 clones, 92% of them seen just once; the ten biggest clones take up 5.7%. The sample comprised peripheral blood. These receptors came from a man aged 45-65 years with active COVID-19.

A single count supports this clone. The chain has TRBV6-1 and TRBJ2-7; TRBD2 might be the D (6 bases). V lost 3 bases and J lost 5, with 14 bases in between. Germline CDR1 and CDR2: MNHNS and SASEGT. The CDR3 is 14 residues long. The CDR3 nucleotides are TGTGCCAGCAGTGACGGCTCGGGGGTTGACGAGCAGTACTTC. Translation: CASSDGSGVDEQYF.

This clone was observed a single time. This chain joins TRBV18 and TRBJ2-6; possibly TRBD1 for D (6 bases). The V gene's germline CDR1 is KGHSH and CDR2 LQKENI. The CDR3 length is 17 residues. V gave up 0 bases and J gave up 4 bases, with 13 bases separating them. This CDR3 reads CASSPPMGAAGANVLTF. The DNA of the CDR3 is TGTGCCAGCTCACCACCGATGGGGGCGGCCGGGGCCAACGTCCTGACTTTC.

V and J are TRBV5-5 and TRBJ2-1, with 10 bases fitting TRBD2. CDR1 is SGHKS, CDR2 YYEKEE, per germline (reference sequence). Trimming took 1 base from V and 5 from J; bases not matched to a gene: 3. CDR3 length: 15 amino acids. CDR3 in amino acids: CASSLPGTSDNEQFF. As DNA, the CDR3 is TGTGCCAGCAGCTTGCCCGGGACTAGCGACAATGAGCAGTTCTTC. The entire variable domain, with the rest obtained from reference TRBV5-5 and TRBJ2-1, is as follows: DAGVTQSPTHLIKTRGQQVTLRCSPISGHKSVSWYQQVLGQGPQFIFQYYEKEERGRGNFPDRFSARQFPNYSSELNVNALLLGDSALYLCASSLPGTSDNEQFFGPGTRLTVL.